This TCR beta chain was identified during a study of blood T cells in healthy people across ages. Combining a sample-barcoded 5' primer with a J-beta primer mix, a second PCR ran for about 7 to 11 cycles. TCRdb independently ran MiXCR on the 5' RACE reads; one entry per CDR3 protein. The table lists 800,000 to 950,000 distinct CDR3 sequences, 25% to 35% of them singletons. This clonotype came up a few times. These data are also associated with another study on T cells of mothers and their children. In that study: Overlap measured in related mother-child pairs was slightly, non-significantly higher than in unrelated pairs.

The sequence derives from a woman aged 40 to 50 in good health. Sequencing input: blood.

CDR3 region: CASTTLGDYEQYF. Here the CDR3 DNA reads TGTGCCAGCACCACATTGGGGGACTACGAGCAGTACTTC. The chain couples TRBV28 to TRBJ2-7, with D perhaps being TRBD1 or TRBD2 (5 bases each). CDR1 MDHEN and CDR2 SYDVKM come from the germline V gene. Trimming left V 7 bases short and J 3 bases short, with 13 bases between. The CDR3 is 13 amino acids.